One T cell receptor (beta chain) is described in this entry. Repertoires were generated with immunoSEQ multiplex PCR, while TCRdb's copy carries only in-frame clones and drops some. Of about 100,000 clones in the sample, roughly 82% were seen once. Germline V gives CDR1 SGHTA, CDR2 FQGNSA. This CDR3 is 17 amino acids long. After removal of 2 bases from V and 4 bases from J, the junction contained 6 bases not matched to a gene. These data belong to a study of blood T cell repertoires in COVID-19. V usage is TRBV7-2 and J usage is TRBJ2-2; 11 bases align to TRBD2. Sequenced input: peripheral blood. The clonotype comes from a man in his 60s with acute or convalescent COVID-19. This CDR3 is CASSLSAGLAGTGELFF. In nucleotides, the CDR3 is TGTGCCAGCAGCTTATCCGCTGGACTAGCGGGCACCGGGGAGCTGTTTTTT.